This TCR beta chain was recorded in a study of blood T cell repertoires in COVID-19. For the study at large: Samples of COVID-19 (acute and convalescent) were obtained from the United States, Italy and Spain. The cDNA or gDNA used as material had been derived from T cells, B-cell-depleted T cells, or PBMCs.

Original handling: Amplification with reference gene primers provided the estimates of nucleated cell counts. Sequencing used immunoSEQ multiplex PCR; TCRdb keeps in-frame clones, though not all of them. V and J calls and clone size follow that table, whereas D and trimming were derived from the DNA. Of a few hundred thousand clones in the sample, 65% to 85% were seen once. The TCR was taken from a middle-aged woman who had recovered from COVID-19. The material sequenced was peripheral blood.

The CDR3 nucleotides are TGTGCCAGCAGCTTGCAAGCCACCGGGGAGCTGTTTTTT. It yields the protein CASSLQATGELFF. V and J are TRBV5-4 and TRBJ2-2; unclear D gene. V lost 1 base and J 4 bases, leaving 5 bases between the germline ends. Per the germline V gene, CDR1 is SGHNT and CDR2 is YYREEE (reference sequence). The CDR3 sequence is 13 residues long.